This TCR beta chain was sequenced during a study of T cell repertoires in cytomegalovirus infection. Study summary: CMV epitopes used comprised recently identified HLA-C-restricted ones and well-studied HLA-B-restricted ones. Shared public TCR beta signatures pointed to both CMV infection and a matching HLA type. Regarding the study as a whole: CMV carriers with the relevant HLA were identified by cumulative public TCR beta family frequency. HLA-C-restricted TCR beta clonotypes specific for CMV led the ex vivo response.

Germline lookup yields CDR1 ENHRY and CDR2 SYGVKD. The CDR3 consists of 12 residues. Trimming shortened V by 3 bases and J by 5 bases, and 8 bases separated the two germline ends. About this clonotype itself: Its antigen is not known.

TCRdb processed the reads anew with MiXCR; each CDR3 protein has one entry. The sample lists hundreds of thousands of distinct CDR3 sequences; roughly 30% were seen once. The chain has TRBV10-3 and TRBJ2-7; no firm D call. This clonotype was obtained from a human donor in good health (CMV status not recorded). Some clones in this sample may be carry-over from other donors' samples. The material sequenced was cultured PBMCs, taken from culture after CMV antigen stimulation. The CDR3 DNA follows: TGTGCCATCAGTGATAATGGGCACGAGCAGTACTTC. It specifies CAISDNGHEQYF.